Following are 12 T cell receptor beta chains from one sample sequenced in a study of Ad26.COV2.S vaccination and SARS-CoV-2 variants. Method: immunoSEQ multiplex PCR; TCRdb's copy keeps in-frame clones and lacks some. The sample records some 350,000 clones, about 91% being singletons. The input for sequencing was peripheral blood, taken after recovery from COVID-19. The origin of the receptors is a human donor who had recovered from COVID-19.

This chain connects TRBV9 to TRBJ1-2, with TRBD1 matching over 7 bases. CDR1 SGDLS and CDR2 YYNGEE come from the germline V gene. With 0 bases clipped from V and 14 bases from J, the junction kept 7 bases outside the gene matches. The CDR3 runs 12 residues. Here the CDR3 reads CASSVVDRARTF. The CDR3 DNA reads as TGTGCCAGCAGCGTAGTCGACAGGGCTCGAACCTTC.

V usage is TRBV19 and J usage is TRBJ2-5; D gene unclear. The V gene's germline CDR1 is LNHDA and CDR2 SQIVND (reference sequence). V lost 8 bases and J 5 bases, leaving 18 bases between the germline ends. This CDR3 is 14 amino acids long. The CDR3 region is CASSQYQERETQYF. The CDR3 nucleotides are TGTGCCAGTTCTCAATACCAGGAACGGGAGACCCAGTACTTC.

The genes are TRBV4-1 and TRBJ2-5; D perhaps matches TRBD2 (7 bases). Germline CDR1 and CDR2: MGHRA and YSYEKL. Trimming cost V 4 bases and J 5 bases, with 11 bases left between them. The CDR3 is made up of 13 amino acids. The CDR3 protein is CASSPGGQETQYF. CDR3 coding DNA: TGCGCCAGCAGCCCCGGGGGGCAGGAGACCCAGTACTTC.

The chain employs TRBV3-1 (or the pseudogene TRBV3-2) and TRBJ1-1, with 9 positions matching TRBD1. This CDR3 has 14 residues. The junction had 5 bases not matched to a gene; V was cut back by 6 bases and J by 3 bases. CDR1 is LGHDT and CDR2 is YNNKEL in the germline V gene (reference sequence). CDR3 sequence (DNA): TGTGCCAGCAGTCGCGGGACAGGGTACACTGAAGCTTTCTTT. Amino acids: CASSRGTGYTEAFF.

This clone has only one observation. V gene TRBV7-9 combines with J gene TRBJ2-1; 11 bases fit TRBD2. V trimming: 1 base; J trimming: 7 bases; junction bases outside the gene matches: 6. Germline V gives CDR1 SEHNR, CDR2 FQNEAQ (reference sequence). The CDR3 length is 16 residues. The CDR3 is CASSLGVAGGQNEQFF. The CDR3 bases are TGTGCCAGCAGCTTAGGAGTAGCGGGGGGGCAGAATGAGCAGTTCTTC.

The V call is TRBV5-1, the J call TRBJ1-2, with 10 bases that match TRBD1. With V trimmed by 7 bases and J by 4 bases, 4 bases remained unmatched. Germline assignment: CDR1 SGHRS and CDR2 YFSETQ. This CDR3 has 13 residues. CDR3 nucleotide sequence: TGCGCCAGCCAGGGACAGGGGACCTATGGCTACACCTTC. As protein: CASQGQGTYGYTF.

The rearrangement links TRBV7-9 to TRBJ2-7; 7 bases fit TRBD1. Germline V CDR1 and CDR2: SEHNR, FQNEAQ (reference sequence). V lost 6 bases and J lost 3; bases outside the gene matches: 5. The CDR3 is made up of 13 amino acids. CDR3: CASSRQGNYEQYF. DNA for the CDR3: TGTGCCAGCAGTCGACAGGGTAACTACGAGCAGTACTTC.

V is TRBV10-3 and J is TRBJ2-3, with D maybe TRBD2 (6 bases). Between the trimmed V and J ends, which lost 4 bases and 2 bases, there was a span of 16 bases. The CDR3 runs 16 residues. CDR1 is ENHRY, CDR2 SYGVKD, per germline. Here the CDR3 reads CAISVPGGSPTDTQYF. As DNA, the CDR3 is TGTGCCATCAGTGTCCCCGGGGGTAGTCCCACAGATACGCAGTATTTT.

The rearrangement links TRBV10-3 to TRBJ1-6; D perhaps matches TRBD1 (5 bases). This CDR3 is built from 13 residues. Germline V gene data show CDR1 as ENHRY and CDR2 as SYGVKD. V was trimmed by 2 bases and J by 7 bases, leaving 6 bases between them. The chain's CDR3 is CAISERQNSPLHF. The CDR3 nucleotides are TGTGCCATCAGTGAGCGACAGAATTCACCCCTCCACTTT.

V and J are TRBV6-5 and TRBJ1-1, with a weak D call TRBD1 (6 bases). This CDR3 has 14 residues. Germline values: CDR1 MNHEY, CDR2 SVGAGI. V lost 4 bases to trimming and J lost 4 bases, with 13 bases between them. The DNA of the CDR3 is TGTGCCAGCAGTTGGACAGCGAGGAGCACTGAAGCTTTCTTT. It specifies CASSWTARSTEAFF.

This clone was seen a single time. CDR3 in amino acids: CASSQLSGTHKETQYF. The CDR3 DNA follows: TGTGCCAGCAGCCAACTCTCCGGGACACACAAAGAGACCCAGTACTTC. The chain links TRBV14 to TRBJ2-5, with D possibly being TRBD1 (6 bases). The CDR3 is 16 amino acids. V shed 2 bases and J shed 3 bases, with 16 bases lying between them. CDR1 is SGHDN, CDR2 FVKESK, per germline.

This clone is a singleton in its sample. The chain has TRBV12-3 or TRBV12-4 and TRBJ2-4; 7 bases agree with TRBD1. Germline trimming cut 6 bases from V and 8 bases from J; bases unmatched to any gene: 7. The CDR3 spans 13 residues. The CDR3 DNA sequence: TGTGCCAGCAGGGCGCTAACAGGGGACATTCAGTACTTC. Translated, it gives CASRALTGDIQYF.